This T cell receptor (beta chain) was recorded in a study of T cell changes during pregnancy in multiple sclerosis. From germline, CDR1 is SGHRS and CDR2 YFSETQ. V dropped 5 bases and J dropped 2; count of bases not matched to a gene: 7. This CDR3 is 14 amino acids long. Measured with immunoSEQ multiplex PCR; TCRdb has only the in-frame clones, and not every one. The data show more than 60,000 clones, with roughly 92% seen just once and over 1.3% held by the top ten. The receptor's source is a female donor with multiple sclerosis, enrolled in a pregnancy study. The sequenced sample was peripheral blood, obtained in the second trimester of pregnancy. This chain connects TRBV5-1 to TRBJ2-7; TRBD1 matches 7 bases. The CDR3 spells CASRSGTATYEQYF. As DNA, the CDR3 is TGCGCCAGCAGATCGGGGACAGCTACCTACGAGCAGTACTTC.